The 10 T cell receptor beta chains reported below all come from one sample, sequenced in a study of identical twins (dated by TCRdb to about 2016). Library preparation was by 5' RACE. Data came from an Illumina HiSeq 2000. The raw public data were reprocessed by TCRdb itself: fastp quality trimming at Q25, MiXCR clonotype calling, in-frame beta chains only. CDR3 protein duplicates are merged, each entry listing the most common genes and DNA. The sample yields approximately 690,000 distinct CDR3 sequences; 5.5% to 6.5% were counted once. The ten largest clones add up to around 1.9% of the sample. The material sequenced was naive T cells sorted from blood. The sample's cell subset or site label, in plain terms: cells isolated with a human naive T-cell isolation kit. The source is a man aged 18-30 years in good health.

This clonotype was seen only a few times. The V gene is TRBV29-1, the J gene TRBJ2-3; D gene unclear. The CDR3 spans 14 residues. Germline loops: CDR1 SQVTM, CDR2 ANQGSEA. The V end was cut by 5 bases, the J end by 4 bases, with 16 bases between. CDR3 sequence: CSVLRTPNADTQYF. CDR3 DNA sequence: TGCAGCGTTCTACGGACCCCTAATGCAGATACGCAGTATTTT.

This clonotype was seen only a few times. This chain joins TRBV20-1 and TRBJ2-1; D remains ambiguous. The V gene's germline CDR1 is DFQATT and CDR2 SNEGSKA (reference sequence). Trimming took 7 bases from V and 4 from J, leaving 20 bases between them. CDR3 length equals 15 residues. CDR3 coding DNA: TGCAGTGTTCGGTCCCTATCCCCCTCTTACAATGAGCAGTTCTTC. This gives the protein CSVRSLSPSYNEQFF.

The CDR3 reads CASSPGFANYGYTF. CDR3 coding DNA: TGTGCCAGCAGTCCTGGATTTGCTAACTATGGCTACACCTTC. The chain has TRBV12-3 or TRBV12-4 and TRBJ1-2, with D uncertain. CDR3 length: 14 amino acids. Trimming took off 5 bases at V and 0 bases at J, with 10 bases between the two ends.

This clonotype came up many times. The chain has TRBV9 and TRBJ2-7; perhaps TRBD1 as D (6 bases). Germline V gives CDR1 SGDLS, CDR2 YYNGEE. The CDR3 spans 13 residues. Trimming took off 4 bases at V and 2 bases at J, with 10 bases between the two ends. The CDR3 sequence is CASSRTEAYEQYF. In DNA form, the CDR3 reads TGTGCCAGCAGCAGGACAGAAGCCTACGAGCAGTACTTC.

This clonotype has more than one count but fewer than ten. CDR3 in amino acids: CASSTSRDRAPYEQYV. CDR3 nucleotide sequence: TGTGCCAGCAGTACCTCCCGGGACAGGGCTCCCTACGAGCAGTACGTC. The V gene is TRBV6-1, the J gene TRBJ2-7; 9 bases align to TRBD1. Germline assignment: CDR1 MNHNS and CDR2 SASEGT. J was trimmed by 2 bases and V by 5 bases; bases with no gene match: 10. This CDR3 is built from 16 residues.

This clonotype was counted a single time. The V gene is TRBV7-3, the J gene TRBJ2-3; unclear D gene. The CDR3 covers 15 residues. Germline values: CDR1 SGHTA, CDR2 FQGTGA. The V gene lost 3 bases and the J gene lost 0 bases, with 10 bases spanning the gap. Here the CDR3 reads CASSFGSLSTDTQYF. The CDR3 DNA follows: TGTGCCAGCAGCTTCGGCTCCCTGAGCACAGATACGCAGTATTTT.

This clonotype came up many times. V is TRBV4-1 and J is TRBJ2-2; the D is unclear. V gave up 1 base and J gave up 6 bases, with 12 bases separating them. The germline V gene encodes CDR1 MGHRA and CDR2 YSYEKL. The CDR3 has 15 amino acids. The CDR3 loop reads CASSQVSSSAGELFF. Here the CDR3 DNA reads TGCGCCAGCAGCCAAGTTTCGAGTTCCGCCGGGGAGCTGTTTTTT.

This clonotype was seen at least ten times. This chain connects TRBV20-1 to TRBJ2-1; 12 nucleotides agree with TRBD2. The junction had 7 bases not matched to a gene; V was cut back by 3 bases and J by 10 bases. In germline, CDR1 is DFQATT, CDR2 SNEGSKA (reference sequence). The CDR3 spans 14 residues. Written as DNA, the CDR3 is TGCAGTGCTAGGGGTCTAGCGGGAGGGTACGAGCAGTTCTTC. Protein: CSARGLAGGYEQFF.

Only a few counts were recorded for this clonotype. The chain couples TRBV3-1 to TRBJ2-2; D gene ambiguous. The ends were cut back, 1 base at V and 0 bases at J, with 9 bases in the middle. This CDR3 has 16 amino acids. CDR1 and CDR2 (germline): LGHDT, YNNKEL (reference sequence). The CDR3 sequence: CASSQGPTTNTGELFF. The CDR3 coding sequence is TGTGCCAGCAGCCAAGGTCCCACCACGAACACCGGGGAGCTGTTTTTT.

This clonotype was seen at least ten times. This chain joins TRBV5-1 and TRBJ2-1; 13 nucleotides agree with TRBD2. Germline CDR1 SGHRS, CDR2 YFSETQ. CDR3 length: 16 residues. J was trimmed by 4 bases and V by 2 bases; bases with no gene match: 3. The CDR3 coding sequence is TGCGCCAGCAGCTTAACTAGCGGGAGGGATTACAATGAGCAGTTCTTC. This encodes CASSLTSGRDYNEQFF.